The clone carrying this T cell receptor (beta chain) was counted a single time. Its matching antigen is unknown. This sample stems from a study of identical twins. Study outcomes and limitations: Invariant T cells like MAIT and iNKT could partly confound the zero-insertion analyses.

Per germline, CDR1 MNHEY and CDR2 SMNVEV (reference sequence). Trimming removed 5 bases from V and 4 bases from J; junction bases left unmatched: 5. The CDR3 is 15 residues long. TCRdb passed the 5' RACE reads through MiXCR, listing each CDR3 protein once. The sample has a few hundred thousand distinct CDR3 sequences, less than 20% seen once. The rearrangement uses TRBV27 and TRBJ1-6, with TRBD1 identical over 7 bases. The TCR comes from a man between 50 and 59 years old in good health. The sequenced sample consisted of naive T cells sorted from blood. CDR3 DNA sequence: TGTGCCAGCAGTCCTCGGGACAGTTATAATTCACCCCTCCACTTT. It codes for CASSPRDSYNSPLHF.